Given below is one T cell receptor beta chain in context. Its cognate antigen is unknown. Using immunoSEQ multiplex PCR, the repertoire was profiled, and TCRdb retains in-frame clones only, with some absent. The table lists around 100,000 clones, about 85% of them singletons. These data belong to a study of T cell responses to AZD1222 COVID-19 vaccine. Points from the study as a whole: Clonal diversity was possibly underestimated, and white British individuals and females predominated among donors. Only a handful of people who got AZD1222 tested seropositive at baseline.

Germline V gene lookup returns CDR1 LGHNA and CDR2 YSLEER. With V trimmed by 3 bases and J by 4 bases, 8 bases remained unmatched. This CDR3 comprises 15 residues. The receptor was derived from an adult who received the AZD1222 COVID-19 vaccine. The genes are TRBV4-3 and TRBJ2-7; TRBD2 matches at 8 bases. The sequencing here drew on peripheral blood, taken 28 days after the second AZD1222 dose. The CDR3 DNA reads TGCGCCAGCAGCCAGGGCAGCGGGAGAGGGTACGAGCAGTACTTC. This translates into CASSQGSGRGYEQYF.